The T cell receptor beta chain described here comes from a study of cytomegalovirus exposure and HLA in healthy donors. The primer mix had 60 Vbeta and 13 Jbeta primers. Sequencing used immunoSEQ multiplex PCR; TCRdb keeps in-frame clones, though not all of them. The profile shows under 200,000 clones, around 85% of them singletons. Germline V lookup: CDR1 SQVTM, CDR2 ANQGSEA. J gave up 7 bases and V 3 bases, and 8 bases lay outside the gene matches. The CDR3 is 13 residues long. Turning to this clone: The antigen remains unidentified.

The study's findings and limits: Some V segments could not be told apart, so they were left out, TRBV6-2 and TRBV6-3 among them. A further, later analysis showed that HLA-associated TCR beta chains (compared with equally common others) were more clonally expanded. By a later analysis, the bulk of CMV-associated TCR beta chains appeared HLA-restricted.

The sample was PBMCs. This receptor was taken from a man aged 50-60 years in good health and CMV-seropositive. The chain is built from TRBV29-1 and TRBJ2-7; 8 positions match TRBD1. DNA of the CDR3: TGCAGCGTTGACAAGGACAGGGCGGGGGAGCAGTACTTC. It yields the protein CSVDKDRAGEQYF.